These 5 T cell receptor beta chains came from one sample sequenced in a study of T cell responses to AZD1222 COVID-19 vaccine. The assay was immunoSEQ multiplex PCR, and TCRdb's table has in-frame clones only and misses some. The sample carries about 79,000 clones, roughly nine tenths recorded once. The material was peripheral blood, obtained 28 days after the second AZD1222 dose. These receptors were obtained from an adult who received the AZD1222 COVID-19 vaccine.

This sequence joins TRBV4-1 and TRBJ2-7; D is tentatively TRBD1 or TRBD2 (6 bases each). This CDR3 has 16 amino acids. Germline V lookup: CDR1 MGHRA, CDR2 YSYEKL. The V end was cut by 0 bases, the J end by 2 bases, with 14 bases between. For the CDR3, the DNA is TGCGCCAGCAGCCAAGACTGGGTAGGGGGGCCCTACGAGCAGTACTTC. Translation: CASSQDWVGGPYEQYF.

This chain joins TRBV6-5 and TRBJ2-2; the D is unclear. V was cut by 8 bases and J by 0 bases, with 10 bases left in between. Germline CDR1 reads MNHEY; CDR2 reads SVGAGI. The CDR3 contains 14 residues. The CDR3 DNA reads as TGTGCCAGCGACTGGAGCGCGAACACCGGGGAGCTGTTTTTT. The encoded protein is CASDWSANTGELFF.

This chain links TRBV6-8 with TRBJ1-2, with 11 nucleotides matching TRBD1. Unmatched junction bases numbered 7, after V lost 5 bases and J lost 8 bases. CDR1 is MNHGY and CDR2 is SAAAGT in the germline V gene. The CDR3 spans 14 residues. CDR3 amino acids: CASSPDRGLRGYTF. Here the CDR3 DNA reads TGTGCCAGCAGTCCGGACAGGGGGCTTCGGGGCTACACCTTC.

V and J are TRBV12-5 and TRBJ1-1; D is unresolved. The CDR3 length is 14 residues. V lost 5 bases to trimming and J lost 5 bases, with 15 bases between them. Germline V CDR1 and CDR2: LGHNT, FRNRAP. The CDR3 DNA sequence: TGTGCTAGTGGTCAATCAGGACTGGGGACTGAAGCTTTCTTT. Protein: CASGQSGLGTEAFF.

The chain joins TRBV5-4 to TRBJ2-7, with 8 bases matching TRBD2. The CDR3 has 16 residues. The germline CDR1 and CDR2 sequences are SGHNT and YYREEE (reference sequence). With 0 bases clipped from V and 7 bases from J, the junction kept 12 bases outside the gene matches. The CDR3 DNA follows: TGTGCCAGCAGCTTGGCGGTAGCGGGAAGTGAAGGAGAGCAGTACTTC. Its translation is CASSLAVAGSEGEQYF.